The next 32 T cell receptor beta chains were all read from a single sample in a study of T cells in Graves' hyperthyroidism and ophthalmopathy. Amplification of TCR beta CDR3 regions used RNA as the template. The TCR CDR3 was amplified in a first-round RT-PCR using the HTBI primer set. MiXCR was run by TCRdb on the multiplex PCR reads, yielding one entry per CDR3 protein. Here the sample spans about half a million distinct CDR3 sequences, less than 25% being singletons. Material for sequencing was blood. The receptors originated from a man aged 18 to 30 with Graves' hyperthyroidism.

This clonotype was counted a few times. This chain joins TRBV19 and TRBJ1-1; no clear D. Looked up from germline, CDR1 is LNHDA and CDR2 is SQIVND (reference sequence). There are 15 residues in the CDR3. The germline V and J ends were trimmed by 2 bases and 0 bases, with 10 bases remaining between them. The CDR3 reads CASSIQSVMNTEAFF. The CDR3 DNA sequence: TGTGCCAGTAGTATACAGTCCGTGATGAACACTGAAGCTTTCTTT.

This clonotype has more than one count but fewer than ten. A much larger clone is a single base away; this may be a read error. The chain joins TRBV10-2 to TRBJ1-1; D is perhaps TRBD1 (5 bases). CDR1 is WSHSY, CDR2 SAAADI, per germline. This CDR3 comprises 14 residues. As DNA, the CDR3 is TGCGCCATCAGTGAGTCGGGGGGGGACACTGAAGCTTTCTTT. This translates into CAISESGGDTEAFF.

The V gene is TRBV20-1, the J gene TRBJ2-7; 7 positions match TRBD2. V lost 0 bases, J lost 4 bases, and 6 bases stayed unmatched. In germline, CDR1 is DFQATT, CDR2 SNEGSKA (reference sequence). The CDR3 length is 14 residues. The CDR3 loop is CSARDLKRGYEQYF. DNA of the CDR3: TGCAGTGCTAGAGATCTTAAGCGGGGATACGAGCAGTACTTC.

This clonotype appeared many times. V is TRBV12-3 or TRBV12-4 and J is TRBJ2-7; 7 bases match TRBD2. The CDR3 runs 14 residues. The ends lost 6 bases at V and 2 bases at J; junction bases unmatched: 7. CDR3: CASSRPGLPYEQYF. The CDR3 nucleotides are TGTGCCAGCAGCCGACCGGGACTACCCTACGAGCAGTACTTC.

Worth noting for this clonotype: A much larger clone differs from this one at a single base, so this may be a read error. This sequence joins TRBV7-9 and TRBJ2-2; the match to TRBD1 covers 8 bases. Germline V gives CDR1 SEHNR, CDR2 FQNEAQ (reference sequence). The CDR3 runs 15 residues. The DNA of the CDR3 is TGTGCCAGCAGCTTGACAGGGGCGAACACCGGGGAGCTGTTGTTT. Protein product: CASSLTGANTGELLF.

There are many counts of this clonotype. The chain couples TRBV19 to TRBJ2-5; D uncertain. The V and J ends lost 5 bases and 2 bases respectively, with 15 bases between them. Germline V CDR1 and CDR2: LNHDA, SQIVND (reference sequence). The CDR3 covers 15 residues. The CDR3 loop is CASSPREAGQETQYF. DNA of the CDR3: TGTGCCAGTAGTCCCCGAGAAGCAGGACAAGAGACCCAGTACTTC.

This clonotype was detected ten times or more. The genes are TRBV5-1 and TRBJ2-7; 10 positions match TRBD2. From germline, CDR1 is SGHRS and CDR2 YFSETQ. The CDR3 contains 15 residues. V dropped 0 bases and J dropped 2; count of bases not matched to a gene: 2. For the CDR3, the DNA is TGCGCCAGCAGCTTGGCTCTAGCGGGGGCCTACGAGCAGTACTTC. As protein: CASSLALAGAYEQYF.

This clonotype was counted ten times or more. The genes are TRBV11-1 and TRBJ2-5; no clear D gene. Trimming took 2 bases from V and 5 from J, leaving 12 bases between them. Germline V gene data show CDR1 as SGHAT and CDR2 as FQDESV (reference sequence). The CDR3 has 14 residues. CDR3 region: CASSLIPGRETQYF. The DNA of the CDR3 is TGTGCCAGCAGCTTAATTCCGGGTCGGGAGACCCAGTACTTC.

The chain carries TRBV4-1 and TRBJ2-7; tentatively, D is TRBD2 (7 bases). The CDR3 totals 18 residues. V was pared by 4 bases and J by 0 bases, with 22 bases between. Germline V lookup: CDR1 MGHRA, CDR2 YSYEKL. The CDR3 reads CASSLIFGGGRSSYEQYF. The CDR3 DNA sequence: TGCGCCAGCAGCCTCATTTTCGGCGGGGGCAGAAGCTCCTACGAGCAGTACTTC.

This clonotype was recorded at least ten times. The chain is built from TRBV9 and TRBJ1-1; no reliable D call. CDR3 size: 13 residues. CDR1 SGDLS and CDR2 YYNGEE come from the germline V gene. V lost 0 bases and J 7 bases, leaving 10 bases between the germline ends. DNA of the CDR3: TGTGCCAGCAGCGTAGTCCTGAGTGGTGAAGCTTTCTTT. Protein: CASSVVLSGEAFF.

This clonotype showed up many times. The chain carries TRBV12-5 and TRBJ1-1; weak D call: TRBD1 (6 bases). The CDR3 totals 14 residues. The V end was cut by 4 bases, the J end by 1 base, with 10 bases between. Germline CDR1 and CDR2: LGHNT and FRNRAP. The DNA of the CDR3 is TGTGCTAGTGGTTGGGGGGCTGGGAACACTGAAGCTTTCTTT. Translating gives CASGWGAGNTEAFF.

This clonotype came up many times. The V gene is TRBV4-2, the J gene TRBJ2-5; 8 bases fit TRBD2. This CDR3 has 15 amino acids. CDR1 and CDR2 (germline): LGHNA, YNFKEQ. With V trimmed by 1 base and J by 5 bases, 6 bases remained unmatched. The CDR3 region has the DNA TGTGCCAGCAGCCAAGTCCTCCGGGGGGGGGAGACCCAGTACTTC. Translation: CASSQVLRGGETQYF.

The J gene is TRBJ2-7, the V gene TRBV5-1; a weak D match, TRBD2 (7 bases). Trimming cost V 4 bases and J 7 bases, with 18 bases left between them. Germline CDR1 reads SGHRS; CDR2 reads YFSETQ. The CDR3 consists of 14 residues. The CDR3: CASSPLAGAGEQYF. The CDR3 region has the DNA TGCGCCAGCAGCCCCCTGGCGGGGGCGGGGGAGCAGTACTTC.

This clonotype was observed a single time. In DNA, the CDR3 is TGTGCCAGCACCTCATTACAGGGGCTCTACGAGCAGTACTTC. It is translated as CASTSLQGLYEQYF. The V gene is TRBV6-1, the J gene TRBJ2-7; 7 nucleotides line up with TRBD1. The germline V gene has CDR1 MNHNS and CDR2 SASEGT. The CDR3 loop spans 14 amino acids. Trimming took 7 bases from V and 3 from J; bases not matched to a gene: 9.

This clonotype was seen many times. A junction boundary mismatches the germline segment, possibly from a read error. The CDR3 loop is CVSGQGGRETQYF. As DNA, the CDR3 is TGCGTGAGTGGCCAGGGCGGGAGAGAGACCCAGTACTTC. The V call is TRBV6-4, the J call TRBJ2-5, with 7 bases fitting TRBD2. The germline V gene has CDR1 MRHNA and CDR2 SNTAGT. CDR3 length: 13 amino acids.

V is TRBV19 and J is TRBJ1-1; possibly TRBD1 for D (5 bases). The CDR3 spans 15 residues. Looked up from germline, CDR1 is LNHDA and CDR2 is SQIVND (reference sequence). Trimming took 9 bases from V and 0 from J, leaving 17 bases between them. This CDR3 is CASITSGRLNTEAFF. The CDR3 region has the DNA TGTGCCAGCATTACCTCGGGACGGCTGAACACTGAAGCTTTCTTT.

This clonotype was counted between two and nine times. The genes are TRBV5-1 and TRBJ1-1; 9 bases line up with TRBD1. The germline V gene encodes CDR1 SGHRS and CDR2 YFSETQ. The V and J ends lost 2 bases and 8 bases, in that order; junction bases with no gene match: 4. The CDR3 consists of 13 residues. The CDR3 sequence is CASSFVQGAEAFF. The DNA for the CDR3 is TGCGCCAGCAGCTTCGTACAGGGGGCAGAAGCTTTCTTT.

This clonotype showed up many times. The chain couples TRBV29-1 to TRBJ2-7, with 10 bases that match TRBD1. J lost 6 bases, V lost 5 bases, and 10 bases had no gene match. Germline values: CDR1 SQVTM, CDR2 ANQGSEA. CDR3 length: 14 amino acids. CDR3 sequence reads: CSVIPGQGKGEQYF. The CDR3 region has the DNA TGCAGCGTTATACCGGGACAGGGGAAGGGCGAGCAGTACTTC.

There are many counts of this clonotype. The V and J genes are TRBV27 and TRBJ1-5, with D hard to call. CDR3 length: 13 amino acids. Trimming pared 5 bases from V and 5 bases from J, leaving 10 bases between. CDR1 and CDR2 from the germline V gene are MNHEY and SMNVEV (reference sequence). CDR3 in amino acids: CASSRADHQPQHF. DNA of the CDR3: TGTGCCAGCAGTAGGGCAGACCATCAGCCCCAGCATTTT.

This clonotype was counted many times. The chain couples TRBV4-1 to TRBJ1-5, with 7 bases aligning to TRBD1. Germline values: CDR1 MGHRA, CDR2 YSYEKL. The CDR3 contains 15 residues. With V trimmed by 3 bases and J by 4 bases, 6 bases remained unmatched. The DNA of the CDR3 is TGCGCCAGCAGCCAGGCGACAGGGTCGAATCAGCCCCAGCATTTT. Translating gives CASSQATGSNQPQHF.

This clonotype was observed a handful of times. The chain is built from TRBV20-1 and TRBJ2-3; 8 bases match TRBD2. Germline V lookup: CDR1 DFQATT, CDR2 SNEGSKA (reference sequence). V was pared by 4 bases and J by 1 base, with 1 base of the junction left unmatched. CDR3 size: 13 residues. DNA for the CDR3: TGCAGTGCTATAGCGGGACGCACAGATACGCAGTATTTT. This sequence encodes CSAIAGRTDTQYF.

This clonotype came up many times. J is TRBJ1-1 and V is TRBV6-1; D is perhaps TRBD1 (5 bases). Germline assignment: CDR1 MNHNS and CDR2 SASEGT. V was pared by 10 bases and J by 1 base, with 13 bases between. The CDR3 length is 13 residues. The CDR3 loop is CATSGRENTEAFF. In nucleotides, the CDR3 is TGTGCCACCTCGGGACGGGAGAACACTGAAGCTTTCTTT.

V and J are TRBV19 and TRBJ2-5; D remains unclear. In germline, CDR1 is LNHDA, CDR2 SQIVND (reference sequence). The V end lost 9 bases, the J end lost 4 bases, and 15 bases lay between the germline ends. The CDR3 loop spans 13 amino acids. The CDR3 reads CASRPRRGETQYF. The CDR3 nucleotides are TGTGCCAGCCGTCCGAGGAGAGGAGAGACCCAGTACTTC. Supplemented by reference TRBV19 and TRBJ2-5, the full variable domain reads DGGITQSPKYLFRKEGQNVTLSCEQNLNHDAMYWYRQDPGQGLRLIYYSQIVNDFQKGDIAEGYSVSREKKESFPLTVTSAQKNPTAFYLCASRPRRGETQYFGPGTRLLVL.

J is TRBJ2-5 and V is TRBV7-2, with 11 bases aligning to TRBD2. V dropped 5 bases and J dropped 5; count of bases not matched to a gene: 7. In germline, CDR1 is SGHTA, CDR2 FQGNSA. The CDR3 is 15 amino acids. CDR3 region: CASSMTSGVRETQYF. DNA for the CDR3: TGTGCCAGCAGCATGACTAGCGGGGTCCGGGAGACCCAGTACTTC.

This clonotype occurred many times. The chain employs TRBV12-3 or TRBV12-4 and TRBJ2-7, with D unresolved. This CDR3 has 13 amino acids. Trimming pared 8 bases from V and 4 bases from J, leaving 15 bases between. The CDR3 coding sequence is TGTGCCAGCGGGAACATTCGGTCGTACGAGCAGTACTTC. Protein product: CASGNIRSYEQYF.

As to this clonotype: An end of the junction does not agree with germline; a read error may underlie this. Here the CDR3 reads CASTVGLAGGPQETKYF. Here the CDR3 DNA reads TGTGCCAGCACCGTGGGGTTGGCGGGAGGGCCCCAAGAGACCAAGTACTTC. This chain joins TRBV28 and TRBJ2-5, with 9 bases identical to TRBD2. CDR3 length: 17 residues. CDR1 and CDR2 from the germline V gene are MDHEN and SYDVKM. Full variable domain (remainder filled in from reference TRBV28 and TRBJ2-5): DVKVTQSSRYLVKRTGEKVFLECVQDMDHENMFWYRQDPGLGLRLIYFSYDVKMKEKGDIPEGYSVSREKKERFSLILESASTNQTSMYLCASTVGLAGGPQETKYFGPGTRLLVL.

This clonotype was found a few times. The genes are TRBV10-2 and TRBJ1-1; unclear D gene. The V gene's germline CDR1 is WSHSY and CDR2 SAAADI. The CDR3 runs to 15 residues. Deletions cut 7 bases from V and 2 bases from J, with 17 bases between. In DNA, the CDR3 is TGCGCCAGCACCCGACTGGGGTTCGATAACACTGAAGCTTTCTTT. Protein: CASTRLGFDNTEAFF.

This clonotype was picked up many times. The chain couples TRBV12-3 or TRBV12-4 to TRBJ2-5; 11 bases agree with TRBD1. The CDR3 length is 17 residues. The ends lost 1 base at V and 0 bases at J; junction bases unmatched: 4. CDR3 loop: CASSLGGTGGYQETQYF. The CDR3 coding sequence is TGTGCCAGCAGTTTAGGGGGGACAGGGGGTTACCAAGAGACCCAGTACTTC.

This clonotype has more than one count but fewer than ten. The chain employs TRBV12-3 or TRBV12-4 and TRBJ1-2; D might be TRBD1 (5 bases). There are 15 residues in the CDR3. V lost 6 bases and J 4 bases, leaving 18 bases between the germline ends. CDR3 nucleotide sequence: TGTGCCAGCAGCCAGCCGGGGGAGATCAGCTATGGCTACACCTTC. Translating gives CASSQPGEISYGYTF.

The V call is TRBV30, the J call TRBJ1-6, with 7 positions matching TRBD1. CDR3 size: 15 residues. CDR1 GTSNPN and CDR2 SVGIG come from the germline V gene (reference sequence). The V gene end was trimmed by 4 bases and the J gene end by 7 bases; junction bases not matched to a gene: 10. This CDR3 reads CAWTSDRINNSPLHF. As DNA, the CDR3 is TGTGCCTGGACCTCGGACAGGATAAACAATTCACCCCTCCACTTT.

The chain links TRBV20-1 to TRBJ1-1; 9 nucleotides align to TRBD1. This CDR3 has 16 residues. Unmatched junction bases numbered 18, after V lost 3 bases and J lost 10 bases. In germline, CDR1 is DFQATT, CDR2 SNEGSKA (reference sequence). CDR3 sequence (DNA): TGCAGTGCTAGTGGGGGGACAGGGTGGGATAATATTAGAGCTTTCTTT. As protein: CSASGGTGWDNIRAFF.

The sample holds many counts of this clonotype. J is TRBJ1-2 and V is TRBV6-5; D perhaps matches TRBD1 (5 bases). CDR3 length: 15 residues. Deletions cut 0 bases from V and 4 bases from J, with 12 bases between. The V gene's germline CDR1 is MNHEY and CDR2 SVGAGI. CDR3: CASSYSASGAYGYTF. The CDR3 DNA reads as TGTGCCAGCAGTTACTCGGCATCCGGGGCCTATGGCTACACCTTC.